This T cell receptor beta chain was identified during a study of T-cell memory formation after mild COVID-19. Study-level background: TCR clusters were mostly donor specific.

This clonotype was picked up a small number of times. Antigen: not known. Trimming pared 0 bases from V and 2 bases from J, leaving 5 bases between. Germline V gives CDR1 LNHNV, CDR2 YYDKDF (reference sequence). CDR3 length equals 14 residues. Study-wide points: Mainly in CM and EM were contracting CD4+ clones; CD8+ were in EMRA. Clones that shrank (day 15 to 85) were balanced CD4/CD8, whereas later expanders leaned CD4+.

The authors produced TCR alpha and TCR beta cDNA libraries with sample barcodes and UMIs by 5'RACE using constant-segment primers. TCRdb called the 5' RACE reads again in MiXCR, with one record for every CDR3 protein. This sample has under 150,000 distinct CDR3 sequences, with roughly 20% found just once. The origin of this receptor is a man aged 18 to 29 who had mild COVID-19 (a few samples of this study predate the infection). Cell type and time point are not known. The source material was PBMCs or a T cell subset sorted from them (not recorded which). This chain uses TRBV15 with TRBJ1-3; D remains ambiguous. This CDR3 is CATSREIAGNTIYF. CDR3 bases: TGTGCCACCAGCAGAGAAATAGCTGGAAACACCATATATTTT.